These 17 T cell receptor beta chains were sequenced from one sample in a study of blood T cell repertoires in COVID-19. The protocol was immunoSEQ multiplex PCR, while the TCRdb copy is restricted to in-frame clones and leaves out a portion. The sample has over 110,000 clones, approximately 88% seen once; the top ten hold 28%. Sequencing was carried out using peripheral blood. Every receptor here comes from a human donor in a cohort sampled during active COVID-19.

This clone has only a few counts. The chain has TRBV18 and TRBJ2-7; 14 nucleotides align to TRBD2. The CDR3 covers 15 residues. Per the germline V gene, CDR1 is KGHSH and CDR2 is LQKENI. J was trimmed by 4 bases and V by 4 bases; bases with no gene match: 3. Here the CDR3 DNA reads TGTGCCAGCTCACTTGGGACTAGCGGGGGTTACGAGCAGTACTTC. Its translation is CASSLGTSGGYEQYF. Looking up the rest from reference TRBV18 and TRBJ2-7 gives the full variable domain: NAGVMQNPRHLVRRRGQEARLRCSPMKGHSHVYWYRQLPEEGLKFMVYLQKENIIDESGMPKERFSAEFPKEGPSILRIQQVVRGDSAAYFCASSLGTSGGYEQYFGPGTRLTVT.

The chain couples TRBV25-1 to TRBJ2-3, with 16 bases that match TRBD2. V shed 0 bases and J 6 bases; nucleotides not matched to a gene: 6. Germline values: CDR1 MGHDK, CDR2 SYGVNS. The CDR3 length is 18 residues. The CDR3, as DNA: TGTGCCAGCAGTGAATACACGGGACTAGCGGGGGGGCCTGATACGCAGTATTTT. Its translation: CASSEYTGLAGGPDTQYF.

This clone turned up a few times. The chain links TRBV1 to TRBJ2-3; TRBD2, the table's D call, was not compared with the DNA. TRBV1 is flagged as a pseudogene. The CDR3 totals 17 residues. This chain's CDR3 is CTSSHSGLFLSTDTQYF. In DNA form, the CDR3 reads TGCACCAGCAGCCATTCCGGACTATTCCTTAGCACAGATACGCAGTATTTT.

The chain uses TRBV27 and TRBJ2-3; tentative D call: TRBD2 (5 bases). Trimming removed 4 bases at V and 0 bases at J, with 11 bases between. From germline, CDR1 is MNHEY and CDR2 SMNVEV (reference sequence). The CDR3 extends over 15 amino acids. The CDR3 protein is CASSWRSPSTDTQYF. CDR3 in DNA: TGTGCCAGCAGTTGGAGGTCTCCTAGCACAGATACGCAGTATTTT.

The V and J genes are TRBV5-1 and TRBJ2-2; D might be TRBD1 (5 bases). Germline V gene data show CDR1 as SGHRS and CDR2 as YFSETQ. This CDR3 is 11 amino acids long. V was clipped by 6 bases and J by 7 bases, with 7 bases between them. The chain's CDR3 is CASMQGGELFF. In DNA, the CDR3 is TGCGCCAGCATGCAGGGCGGGGAGCTGTTTTTT.

This sequence joins TRBV7-9 and TRBJ1-1; 8 bases line up with TRBD1. Per the germline V gene, CDR1 is SEHNR and CDR2 is FQNEAQ (reference sequence). Trimming at V came to 4 bases and at J to 7 bases, leaving 8 bases not matched to a gene. The CDR3 loop spans 14 amino acids. In DNA form, the CDR3 reads TGTGCCAGCAGCTCTCGACAGGGGAGAAGTGAAGCTTTCTTT. Translated: CASSSRQGRSEAFF.

This chain links TRBV5-6 with TRBJ2-3, with 9 nucleotides matching TRBD2. J was trimmed by 2 bases and V by 2 bases; bases with no gene match: 9. The germline V gene has CDR1 SGHDT and CDR2 YYEEEE. The CDR3 spans 17 residues. CDR3 residues: CASSFPGTSRSTDTQYF. For the CDR3, the DNA is TGTGCCAGCAGCTTCCCCGGGACTAGCCGCTCCACAGATACGCAGTATTTT. Full variable domain (remainder filled in from reference TRBV5-6 and TRBJ2-3): DAGVTQSPTHLIKTRGQQVTLRCSPKSGHDTVSWYQQALGQGPQFIFQYYEEEERQRGNFPDRFSGHQFPNYSSELNVNALLLGDSALYLCASSFPGTSRSTDTQYFGPGTRLTVL.

The chain's CDR3 is CASSLRTGFNEKLFF. The CDR3, as DNA: TGTGCCAGCAGCCTGCGGACAGGATTTAATGAAAAACTGTTTTTT. The chain is built from TRBV3-1 (or the pseudogene TRBV3-2) and TRBJ1-4; 7 positions match TRBD1. CDR3 size: 15 residues. Germline loops: CDR1 LGHDT, CDR2 YNNKEL (reference sequence). V was pared by 4 bases and J by 4 bases, with 6 bases of the junction left unmatched.

This chain uses TRBV5-1 with TRBJ1-1; D is undetermined. V was trimmed by 4 bases and J by 5 bases, leaving 18 bases between them. CDR1 is SGHRS, CDR2 YFSETQ, per germline. This CDR3 is 15 amino acids long. The CDR3 DNA follows: TGCGCCAGCAGCCTCCTACATCGACGGGAGACTGAAGCTTTCTTT. This codes for CASSLLHRRETEAFF.

This chain uses TRBV27 with TRBJ2-7; TRBD2 might be the D (6 bases). The V gene's germline CDR1 is MNHEY and CDR2 SMNVEV (reference sequence). The V end was cut by 6 bases, the J end by 4 bases, with 13 bases between. The CDR3 totals 13 residues. CDR3 DNA sequence: TGTGCCAGCAGGAGGGACTTTCAATACGAGCAGTACTTC. It encodes CASRRDFQYEQYF.

V gene TRBV5-1 combines with J gene TRBJ1-3, with 10 bases that match TRBD1. Germline V lookup: CDR1 SGHRS, CDR2 YFSETQ. The V segment lost 0 bases and the J segment 2 bases; nucleotides outside the gene matches: 2. The CDR3 extends over 16 amino acids. Here the CDR3 reads CASSLDGQGAGNTIYF. The CDR3, as DNA: TGCGCCAGCAGCTTGGATGGACAGGGGGCTGGAAACACCATATATTTT. Combining the CDR3 with reference TRBV5-1 and TRBJ1-3 gives the whole variable domain KAGVTQTPRYLIKTRGQQVTLSCSPISGHRSVSWYQQTPGQGLQFLFEYFSETQRNKGNFPGRFSGRQFSNSRSEMNVSTLELGDSALYLCASSLDGQGAGNTIYFGEGSWLTVV.

The CDR3 loop reads CATAGERFTAEAFF. CDR3 DNA sequence: TGTGCCACAGCGGGGGAGAGATTTACAGCTGAAGCTTTCTTT. This rearrangement joins TRBV6-5 to TRBJ1-1; TRBD1 is a possible D gene (5 bases). The germline V gene has CDR1 MNHEY and CDR2 SVGAGI. The CDR3 is 14 amino acids. V was clipped by 10 bases and J by 6 bases, with 21 bases between them.

J is TRBJ1-2 and V is TRBV7-2; D gene unclear. Germline assignment: CDR1 SGHTA and CDR2 FQGNSA. Trimming left V 0 bases short and J 1 base short, with 6 bases between. The CDR3 loop spans 14 amino acids. The CDR3 region has the DNA TGTGCCAGCAGCTTAGCGGTCAGTAACTATGGCTACACCTTC. It is translated as CASSLAVSNYGYTF.

V gene TRBV19 combines with J gene TRBJ2-1; 9 positions agree with TRBD1. This CDR3 has 14 amino acids. Trimming cost V 9 bases and J 2 bases; bases outside gene matches: 5. Per germline, CDR1 LNHDA and CDR2 SQIVND (reference sequence). Here the CDR3 DNA reads TGTGCCAGAGATGACAGGGGGGCCTACAATGAGCAGTTCTTC. As protein: CARDDRGAYNEQFF.

This chain links TRBV7-3 with TRBJ2-7; possible D gene TRBD1, 5 bases. V lost 0 bases and J 1 base, leaving 10 bases between the germline ends. Germline V gives CDR1 SGHTA, CDR2 FQGTGA. The CDR3 runs 15 residues. The DNA for the CDR3 is TGTGCCAGCAGCTTAACTCCAGGGTTGTCCTACGAGCAGTACTTC. It is translated as CASSLTPGLSYEQYF.

The CDR3 nucleotides are TGTGCCAGCTCACCAGCTTCAGGACAGGGGGCTGGGGCCAACGTCCTGACTTTC. Amino acids: CASSPASGQGAGANVLTF. This chain joins TRBV18 and TRBJ2-6, with TRBD1 identical over 10 bases. The CDR3 contains 18 residues. J lost 2 bases, V lost 2 bases, and 6 bases had no gene match. Germline V lookup: CDR1 KGHSH, CDR2 LQKENI.

This rearrangement joins TRBV19 to TRBJ2-7; weak D call: TRBD1 (5 bases). Germline-derived CDR1 and CDR2 are LNHDA and SQIVND (reference sequence). The CDR3 consists of 14 residues. V was shortened by 3 bases and J by 0 bases, with 9 bases between the two germline ends. CDR3 protein: CASSMARDSYEQYF. CDR3 DNA: TGTGCCAGTAGTATGGCCAGGGACTCCTACGAGCAGTACTTC.